One sample yielded the 18 T cell receptor beta chains listed below, sequenced in a study of blood T cell repertoires in COVID-19. The repertoire was sequenced with immunoSEQ multiplex PCR; TCRdb's copy has only in-frame clones and lacks some. The table shows over 200,000 clones, with 86% occurring only once. The sample taken for sequencing was peripheral blood. These receptors were obtained from a man aged 40-50 years who had recovered from COVID-19.

This clone has just a few counts. The chain is built from TRBV9 and TRBJ2-5; possible D gene TRBD2, 6 bases. Between the trimmed V and J ends, which lost 4 bases and 7 bases, there was a span of 14 bases. Germline CDR1 and CDR2: SGDLS and YYNGEE. The CDR3 extends over 13 amino acids. CDR3 bases: TGTGCCAGCAGCCTTGCGGGGTCGGGGACCCAGTACTTC. It encodes CASSLAGSGTQYF.

The rearrangement links TRBV7-6 to TRBJ2-1, with TRBD2 matching 8 bases. The CDR3 contains 15 residues. The J segment lost 8 bases and the V segment lost 10 bases, leaving 16 bases of the junction unmatched. CDR1 is SGHVS, CDR2 FNYEAQ, per germline. The CDR3 DNA is TGTGCCACCACGGAGTACGGGACTAGGGGGTATGAGCAGTTCTTC. Protein product: CATTEYGTRGYEQFF.

The chain has TRBV27 and TRBJ2-2, with a weak D call TRBD2 (6 bases). Germline V CDR1 and CDR2: MNHEY, SMNVEV (reference sequence). Trimming left V 8 bases short and J 6 bases short, with 19 bases between. The CDR3 runs to 15 residues. This CDR3 reads CASARHREYAGELFF. For the CDR3, the DNA is TGTGCCAGCGCGCGGCACCGGGAGTATGCCGGGGAGCTGTTTTTT.

This rearrangement joins TRBV20-1 to TRBJ1-1; D gene ambiguous. Germline V CDR1 and CDR2: DFQATT, SNEGSKA (reference sequence). Between the trimmed V and J ends, which lost 4 bases and 10 bases, there was a span of 13 bases. This CDR3 contains 11 residues. CDR3 coding DNA: TGCAGTGCTAATCTGAGAGGGCTAGCTTTCTTT. This translates into CSANLRGLAFF.

The genes are TRBV14 and TRBJ1-2; no reliable D call. V lost 1 base and J lost 7, with 16 bases in between. Germline assignment: CDR1 SGHDN and CDR2 FVKESK. The CDR3 extends over 15 amino acids. CDR3 DNA sequence: TGTGCCAGCAGCCAAGTAGCAGCTGGTGGTCGTGGCTACACCTTC. Residues: CASSQVAAGGRGYTF. Drawing the rest from reference TRBV14 and TRBJ1-2, the complete variable domain is EAGVTQFPSHSVIEKGQTVTLRCDPISGHDNLYWYRRVMGKEIKFLLHFVKESKQDESGMPNNRFLAERTGGTYSTLKVQPAELEDSGVYFCASSQVAAGGRGYTFGSGTRLTVV.

The chain joins TRBV11-2 to TRBJ2-5; TRBD2 agrees at 9 bases. V gave up 5 bases and J gave up 6 bases; unmatched junction bases: 13. The CDR3 is made up of 16 amino acids. Looked up from germline, CDR1 is SGHAT and CDR2 is FQNNGV. The CDR3 spells CASSQPTTSGLKTQYF. Here the CDR3 DNA reads TGTGCCAGCAGCCAACCAACGACTAGCGGTCTCAAGACCCAGTACTTC.

The genes are TRBV7-6 and TRBJ2-3; 11 bases are a match to TRBD2. V lost 1 base and J lost 3; bases outside the gene matches: 0. The CDR3 consists of 15 residues. Looked up from germline, CDR1 is SGHVS and CDR2 is FNYEAQ. The CDR3 sequence is CASSLGLAGTDTQYF. The CDR3 DNA sequence: TGTGCCAGCAGCTTAGGACTAGCGGGAACAGATACGCAGTATTTT.

The chain is built from TRBV19 and TRBJ1-5, with 8 nucleotides matching TRBD1. This CDR3 region has 16 residues. Germline values: CDR1 LNHDA, CDR2 SQIVND (reference sequence). V dropped 4 bases and J dropped 5; count of bases not matched to a gene: 10. CDR3 sequence reads: CASSKYLPGGDQPQHF. For the CDR3, the DNA is TGTGCCAGTAGTAAATACCTCCCAGGGGGCGATCAGCCCCAGCATTTT. Full variable domain (outside the CDR3, taken from reference TRBV19 and TRBJ1-5): DGGITQSPKYLFRKEGQNVTLSCEQNLNHDAMYWYRQDPGQGLRLIYYSQIVNDFQKGDIAEGYSVSREKKESFPLTVTSAQKNPTAFYLCASSKYLPGGDQPQHFGDGTRLSIL.

The chain combines TRBV10-3 with TRBJ1-5; D might be TRBD1 (6 bases). V lost 6 bases to trimming and J lost 1 base, with 10 bases between them. CDR3 length: 14 residues. Germline CDR1 ENHRY, CDR2 SYGVKD. CDR3 in amino acids: CAISSGQSNQPQHF. DNA of the CDR3: TGTGCCATCAGCTCCGGACAGAGCAATCAGCCCCAGCATTTT.

The rearrangement joins TRBV12-3 or TRBV12-4 to TRBJ2-5; 8 bases line up with TRBD1. The CDR3 contains 13 residues. V was clipped by 7 bases and J by 5 bases; unmatched bases: 6. DNA for the CDR3: TGTGCCAGCACTAGCAGGGGGCAGGAGACCCAGTACTTC. Encoded protein: CASTSRGQETQYF.

This chain links TRBV21-1 with TRBJ1-5. TRBV21-1 is a pseudogene. The CDR3 totals 12 residues. CDR3: CASSKVLQPQHF. CDR3 in DNA: TGTGCCAGCAGCAAAGTCCTTCAGCCCCAGCATTTT.

The chain combines TRBV9 with TRBJ1-6; the D gene is possibly TRBD1 (6 bases). Germline V gene data show CDR1 as SGDLS and CDR2 as YYNGEE. This CDR3 contains 17 residues. V dropped 4 bases and J dropped 0 bases, with 14 bases sitting between them. The DNA of the CDR3 is TGTGCCAGCAGCCCCCTCGGGGGGCTCTCCTATAATTCACCCCTCCACTTT. Residues: CASSPLGGLSYNSPLHF.

V and J are TRBV14 and TRBJ1-6, with 9 bases lining up with TRBD1. Trimming took 4 bases from V and 8 from J; bases not matched to a gene: 6. Germline CDR1 SGHDN, CDR2 FVKESK. The CDR3 covers 15 residues. CDR3 loop: CASSPDRGRHSPLHF. Here the CDR3 DNA reads TGTGCCAGCAGCCCTGACAGGGGGAGACATTCACCCCTCCACTTT.

This chain connects TRBV5-4 to TRBJ2-3, with D hard to call. CDR1 and CDR2 (germline): SGHNT, YYREEE (reference sequence). Trimming removed 4 bases at V and 5 bases at J, with 11 bases between. CDR3 length equals 13 residues. CDR3 residues: CASSPLVGDTQYF. CDR3 nucleotides: TGTGCCAGCAGCCCTCTAGTGGGAGATACGCAGTATTTT.

The rearrangement uses TRBV10-3 and TRBJ2-1; 9 nucleotides line up with TRBD2. V lost 0 bases and J lost 0; bases outside the gene matches: 9. The CDR3 consists of 19 residues. CDR1 and CDR2 (germline): ENHRY, SYGVKD. For the CDR3, the DNA is TGTGCCATCAGTGAGTCAAAGCGGGGGGAATCAAGCTCCTACAATGAGCAGTTCTTC. Translating it yields CAISESKRGESSSYNEQFF.

The chain joins TRBV25-1 to TRBJ2-3, with 7 bases lining up with TRBD1. With V trimmed by 5 bases and J by 4 bases, 12 bases remained unmatched. The CDR3 runs 16 residues. Germline V gives CDR1 MGHDK, CDR2 SYGVNS. CDR3 DNA: TGTGCCAGCAGTTCATCAAGGACAGGTTCCGCAGATACGCAGTATTTT. Protein sequence: CASSSSRTGSADTQYF.

The J gene is TRBJ2-2, the V gene TRBV19, with 8 bases aligning to TRBD1. V lost 5 bases and J lost 7; bases outside the gene matches: 9. The CDR3 covers 15 residues. Germline V gene data show CDR1 as LNHDA and CDR2 as SQIVND (reference sequence). Here the CDR3 reads CASSPRQGSIGELFF. Written as DNA, the CDR3 is TGTGCCAGTAGTCCGCGACAGGGGTCAATCGGGGAGCTGTTTTTT.

This rearrangement joins TRBV5-1 to TRBJ1-1; 8 nucleotides line up with TRBD1. The CDR3 extends over 17 amino acids. With V trimmed by 0 bases and J by 0 bases, 7 bases remained unmatched. The germline gives CDR1 SGHRS, CDR2 YFSETQ. The CDR3 protein is CASSLGAQGAMNTEAFF. CDR3 DNA: TGCGCCAGCAGCTTGGGAGCCCAGGGGGCCATGAACACTGAAGCTTTCTTT. Full variable domain (missing parts from reference TRBV5-1 and TRBJ1-1): KAGVTQTPRYLIKTRGQQVTLSCSPISGHRSVSWYQQTPGQGLQFLFEYFSETQRNKGNFPGRFSGRQFSNSRSEMNVSTLELGDSALYLCASSLGAQGAMNTEAFFGQGTRLTVV.